This T cell receptor beta chain was recorded in a study of blood T cell repertoires in COVID-19. Clones were sequenced by immunoSEQ multiplex PCR, and TCRdb holds only the in-frame ones, with some missing. The sample includes roughly 150,000 clones, around four fifths of them seen just once. Germline CDR1 MNHEY, CDR2 SVGEGT. This CDR3 has 17 residues. Trimming stripped 0 bases from V and 1 base from J, with 12 bases between. V usage is TRBV6-2 or TRBV6-3 and J usage is TRBJ2-2; D is ambiguous. This sequence was found in a human donor in a cohort sampled during active COVID-19. The sample was peripheral blood. The CDR3 sequence is CASSYSKIVENTGELFF. CDR3 nucleotide sequence: TGTGCCAGCAGTTACTCGAAGATTGTAGAGAACACCGGGGAGCTGTTTTTT.